These 23 T cell receptor beta chains share one sample of origin, sequenced in a study of T cell responses to AZD1222 COVID-19 vaccine. Generated by immunoSEQ multiplex PCR, the TCRdb table keeps only in-frame clones and is missing some. The profile shows approximately 190,000 clones, approximately 91% of them singletons. The specimen comprised peripheral blood, sampled on day 0 of AZD1222 vaccination. The receptors come from an adult in good health.

The chain is built from TRBV27 and TRBJ2-3, with D hard to call. There are 11 residues in the CDR3. V was pared by 3 bases and J by 5 bases, with 3 bases between. Germline loops: CDR1 MNHEY, CDR2 SMNVEV (reference sequence). CDR3 sequence (DNA): TGTGCCAGCAGTTTTCTAGATACGCAGTATTTT. Its protein product is CASSFLDTQYF.

This clone has a single count. The chain is built from TRBV7-2 and TRBJ1-1, with 7 bases matching TRBD1. Unmatched junction bases numbered 8, after V lost 3 bases and J lost 4 bases. The V gene's germline CDR1 is SGHTA and CDR2 FQGNSA. The CDR3 consists of 15 residues. The CDR3 DNA is TGTGCCAGCAGCTTGCTAAAGGGGGCGAGCACTGAAGCTTTCTTT. Translation: CASSLLKGASTEAFF.

This rearrangement joins TRBV25-1 to TRBJ1-4, with D tentatively TRBD1 (6 bases). The CDR3 has 16 amino acids. V lost 5 bases and J 4 bases, leaving 17 bases between the germline ends. Germline CDR1 is MGHDK and CDR2 is SYGVNS. The CDR3 region has the DNA TGTGCCAGCAGTCTAACTGGGTGGGGGCTTAATGAAAAACTGTTTTTT. Translation gives CASSLTGWGLNEKLFF.

DNA for the CDR3: TGTGCCAGCACCGAGCGGGAGGGCCCCTACGAGCAGTACTTC. The encoded protein is CASTEREGPYEQYF. The rearrangement links TRBV9 to TRBJ2-7; 10 bases fit TRBD2. Trimming took 6 bases from V and 2 from J; bases not matched to a gene: 5. CDR3 length equals 14 residues. Looked up from germline, CDR1 is SGDLS and CDR2 is YYNGEE.

This chain connects TRBV9 to TRBJ1-2; no definite D call. V was cut by 3 bases and J by 0 bases, with 12 bases left in between. This CDR3 spans 15 amino acids. Germline assignment: CDR1 SGDLS and CDR2 YYNGEE. The CDR3 loop reads CASSARTGANYGYTF. The CDR3 region has the DNA TGTGCCAGCAGCGCCCGGACGGGAGCTAACTATGGCTACACCTTC.

V usage is TRBV7-9 and J usage is TRBJ2-7, with 7 bases that match TRBD1. The V gene's germline CDR1 is SEHNR and CDR2 FQNEAQ (reference sequence). The length of the CDR3 is 15 residues. Trimming cost V 0 bases and J 4 bases; bases outside gene matches: 6. As DNA, the CDR3 is TGTGCCAGCAGCTTAGCGAGGGACAGTCAGTACGAGCAGTACTTC. Translated: CASSLARDSQYEQYF.

The chain employs TRBV5-1 and TRBJ2-3, with TRBD2 as a possible D gene (5 bases). Germline V gives CDR1 SGHRS, CDR2 YFSETQ. The CDR3 covers 15 residues. V was pared by 4 bases and J by 5 bases, with 17 bases between. This CDR3 is CASSPGGPSQDTQYF. CDR3 nucleotide sequence: TGCGCCAGCAGCCCTGGAGGTCCCTCCCAAGATACGCAGTATTTT.

Written as DNA, the CDR3 is TGTGCCAGCAGCCCTAGACAGGGCCTGAACACTGAAGCTTTCTTT. This codes for CASSPRQGLNTEAFF. The chain is built from TRBV7-2 and TRBJ1-1; 7 positions match TRBD1. Germline V gene lookup returns CDR1 SGHTA and CDR2 FQGNSA. CDR3 length: 15 amino acids. J was trimmed by 0 bases and V by 5 bases; bases with no gene match: 6.

The chain is built from TRBV10-3 and TRBJ2-1; TRBD1 matches at 7 bases. The V and J ends lost 3 bases and 5 bases, in that order; junction bases with no gene match: 7. The CDR3 is 15 residues long. Germline V gene lookup returns CDR1 ENHRY and CDR2 SYGVKD. The CDR3 bases are TGTGCCATCAGTGACCCCGAGACAGGGCACAATGAGCAGTTCTTC. Translated, it gives CAISDPETGHNEQFF.

The chain combines TRBV12-5 with TRBJ1-2, with 7 bases identical to TRBD1. Losses at the gene ends were 5 bases for V and 8 bases for J; bases not matched to a gene: 14. Germline V gives CDR1 LGHNT, CDR2 FRNRAP. The CDR3 contains 15 residues. CDR3 DNA: TGTGCTAGTGGTCCCAAGGGGAACAGGGGTGACGGCTACACCTTC. Translating gives CASGPKGNRGDGYTF.

This clone has just one count. The chain couples TRBV7-2 to TRBJ2-5; unclear D gene. Trimming stripped 5 bases from V and 5 bases from J, with 15 bases between. Germline values: CDR1 SGHTA, CDR2 FQGNSA. The CDR3 is 14 amino acids. As DNA, the CDR3 is TGTGCCAGCAGCCAAGGGCTAGGATCGGAGACCCAGTACTTC. This sequence encodes CASSQGLGSETQYF. Complete variable domain (other parts from reference TRBV7-2 and TRBJ2-5): GAGVSQSPSNKVTEKGKDVELRCDPISGHTALYWYRQSLGQGLEFLIYFQGNSAPDKSGLPSDRFSAERTGGSVSTLTIQRTQQEDSAVYLCASSQGLGSETQYFGPGTRLLVL.

The DNA of the CDR3 is TGTGCCAGCAGCAAAGCGAGGACTTCCACAGATACGCAGTATTTT. This codes for CASSKARTSTDTQYF. The rearrangement joins TRBV21-1 to TRBJ2-3; the D call of TRBD2 is as the table states it, not checked on the DNA. TRBV21-1 is a pseudogene. CDR3 length: 15 amino acids.

This sequence joins TRBV6-2 or TRBV6-3 and TRBJ1-1; D call uncertain. V was trimmed by 0 bases and J by 6 bases, leaving 14 bases between them. Germline V gene sequence: CDR1 MNHEY, CDR2 SVGEGT. This CDR3 is built from 15 residues. CDR3 DNA sequence: TGTGCCAGCAGTTACTCTCGAGTGCTGACTCCTGAAGCTTTCTTT. Its protein is CASSYSRVLTPEAFF.

J is TRBJ1-4 and V is TRBV5-1; D is uncertain. Germline V gene sequence: CDR1 SGHRS, CDR2 YFSETQ. Trimming took off 3 bases at V and 0 bases at J, with 12 bases between the two ends. The CDR3 is made up of 16 amino acids. Here the CDR3 DNA reads TGCGCCAGCAGCTCTCTGACACCTGCAACTAATGAAAAACTGTTTTTT. It specifies CASSSLTPATNEKLFF.

The chain recombines TRBV27 with TRBJ2-3, with TRBD2 matching 14 bases. The CDR3 contains 16 residues. CDR1 is MNHEY, CDR2 SMNVEV, per germline (reference sequence). V lost 6 bases and J lost 6; bases outside the gene matches: 8. DNA for the CDR3: TGTGCCAGCAGCCGAGGGACTAGCGGGAGTCTTGATACGCAGTATTTT. This encodes CASSRGTSGSLDTQYF.

The chain links TRBV28 to TRBJ1-2; TRBD1 matches at 9 bases. CDR1 is MDHEN and CDR2 is SYDVKM in the germline V gene. With 1 base clipped from V and 4 bases from J, the junction kept 4 bases outside the gene matches. This CDR3 has 15 residues. The CDR3 region has the DNA TGTGCCAGCAGTTTATCGGGACAGGGACCCTATGGCTACACCTTC. Encoded protein: CASSLSGQGPYGYTF.

The chain has TRBV12-5 and TRBJ2-7, with unresolved D. Germline-derived CDR1 and CDR2 are LGHNT and FRNRAP. The V and J ends lost 5 bases and 6 bases respectively, with 14 bases between them. The CDR3 runs to 13 residues. The CDR3 region is CASGRLSASEQYF. In DNA, the CDR3 is TGTGCTAGTGGTCGACTTTCCGCCTCCGAGCAGTACTTC.

The genes are TRBV19 and TRBJ1-3; D is uncertain. Trimming took 3 bases from V and 4 from J, leaving 10 bases between them. Germline V gene sequence: CDR1 LNHDA, CDR2 SQIVND (reference sequence). This CDR3 comprises 14 residues. This CDR3 is CASSISGLGNTIYF. CDR3 DNA: TGTGCCAGTAGTATTTCCGGTTTGGGAAACACCATATATTTT.

The V gene is TRBV27, the J gene TRBJ1-2; 11 bases fit TRBD1. Per germline, CDR1 MNHEY and CDR2 SMNVEV (reference sequence). The V gene end was trimmed by 0 bases and the J gene end by 10 bases; junction bases not matched to a gene: 7. The CDR3 runs to 15 residues. CDR3 DNA sequence: TGTGCCAGCAGTTTATCCCCGGACAGGGGGCGCGACTACACCTTC. It encodes CASSLSPDRGRDYTF.

V usage is TRBV28 and J usage is TRBJ2-3; D gene ambiguous. Germline CDR1 reads MDHEN; CDR2 reads SYDVKM. CDR3 length: 16 amino acids. The V and J ends lost 8 bases and 3 bases respectively, with 21 bases between them. DNA for the CDR3: TGTGCCAGCCTCCCGGCAGGCGAGCTCGGTACAGATACGCAGTATTTT. Translation: CASLPAGELGTDTQYF.

By frequency in the sample, this clone is large. The rearrangement links TRBV6-5 to TRBJ2-2; TRBD1 matches at 7 bases. The trim removed 5 bases at V and 0 bases at J, leaving 3 bases unmatched. CDR3 size: 15 residues. Germline-derived CDR1 and CDR2 are MNHEY and SVGAGI. In nucleotides, the CDR3 is TGTGCCAGCAGTCCCGGGACAGCGAACACCGGGGAGCTGTTTTTT. Amino acids: CASSPGTANTGELFF.

V and J are TRBV10-2 and TRBJ1-1; 8 positions match TRBD1. Germline lookup yields CDR1 WSHSY and CDR2 SAAADI. The CDR3 is made up of 17 amino acids. V lost 0 bases and J lost 1; bases outside the gene matches: 7. As DNA, the CDR3 is TGCGCCAGCAGTGAGTCCCTGGGACAGGTTCGGAACACTGAAGCTTTCTTT. Translated, it gives CASSESLGQVRNTEAFF.

This sequence joins TRBV19 and TRBJ2-1, with 7 bases aligning to TRBD2. With 5 bases clipped from V and 7 bases from J, the junction kept 11 bases outside the gene matches. In germline, CDR1 is LNHDA, CDR2 SQIVND (reference sequence). This CDR3 spans 15 amino acids. This CDR3 reads CASSEWEGRRNEQFF. In nucleotides, the CDR3 is TGTGCCAGTAGTGAATGGGAGGGCCGGAGGAATGAGCAGTTCTTC.